The 19 T cell receptor beta chains below come from one sample, sequenced in a study of cytomegalovirus exposure and HLA in healthy donors. The PCR contained 60 Vbeta and 13 Jbeta primers. TCRdb's table, derived via immunoSEQ multiplex PCR, lists solely in-frame clones and lacks some. The specimen's table records 70,000 to 85,000 clones. Sequencing input: PBMCs. The receptors were sampled from a female donor in good health and CMV-seropositive.

This sequence joins TRBV19 and TRBJ2-7; D might be TRBD2 (5 bases). Germline assignment: CDR1 LNHDA and CDR2 SQIVND (reference sequence). The CDR3 has 12 amino acids. Trimming shortened V by 6 bases and J by 3 bases, and 9 bases separated the two germline ends. The CDR3 spells CASREGDYEQYF. The CDR3 DNA reads TGTGCCAGTAGAGAGGGAGACTACGAGCAGTACTTC. The full variable domain, its missing parts supplied by reference TRBV19 and TRBJ2-7, is DGGITQSPKYLFRKEGQNVTLSCEQNLNHDAMYWYRQDPGQGLRLIYYSQIVNDFQKGDIAEGYSVSREKKESFPLTVTSAQKNPTAFYLCASREGDYEQYFGPGTRLTVT.

The genes are TRBV18 and TRBJ2-7, with a weak D call TRBD1 (5 bases). Germline lookup yields CDR1 KGHSH and CDR2 LQKENI. CDR3 length equals 17 residues. V lost 5 bases, J lost 2 bases, and 22 bases lay in between. In nucleotides, the CDR3 is TGTGCCAGCTCATCGTTATACGCAGGGCCTGAGGCCTACGAGCAGTACTTC. Translating it yields CASSSLYAGPEAYEQYF.

V is TRBV5-6 and J is TRBJ1-1, with TRBD1 matching 7 bases. The CDR3 runs 13 residues. J lost 11 bases, V lost 4 bases, and 11 bases had no gene match. Germline V CDR1 and CDR2: SGHDT, YYEEEE. CDR3 residues: CASSRQGAVGAFF. The CDR3 DNA sequence: TGTGCCAGCAGCCGACAGGGTGCCGTGGGGGCTTTCTTT.

The J gene is TRBJ2-1, the V gene TRBV5-6, with 12 positions matching TRBD2. Per germline, CDR1 SGHDT and CDR2 YYEEEE. J lost 0 bases, V lost 0 bases, and 7 bases had no gene match. This CDR3 contains 19 residues. Here the CDR3 reads CASSLVGLAGSSSYNEQFF. The CDR3 region has the DNA TGTGCCAGCAGCTTGGTCGGACTAGCGGGGTCGAGCTCCTACAATGAGCAGTTCTTC.

The J gene is TRBJ2-6, the V gene TRBV5-1; 7 bases are a match to TRBD2. Germline CDR1 reads SGHRS; CDR2 reads YFSETQ. J was trimmed by 1 base and V by 0 bases; bases with no gene match: 1. CDR3 length equals 16 residues. CDR3 in DNA: TGCGCCAGCAGCTTGGTCGGGGGGTCTGGGGCCAACGTCCTGACTTTC. Residues: CASSLVGGSGANVLTF.

The V call is TRBV5-1, the J call TRBJ2-1, with a possible D match to TRBD2 (5 bases). V gave up 6 bases and J gave up 0 bases, with 10 bases separating them. CDR3 length: 14 residues. Per the germline V gene, CDR1 is SGHRS and CDR2 is YFSETQ. This CDR3 is CASNEGNSYNEQFF. The CDR3 DNA reads TGCGCCAGCAACGAGGGAAACTCCTACAATGAGCAGTTCTTC.

The chain links TRBV5-1 to TRBJ2-6; TRBD2 might be the D (6 bases). This CDR3 is 16 amino acids long. CDR1 and CDR2 from the germline V gene are SGHRS and YFSETQ. With 3 bases removed from V and 2 bases from J, the gap between germline ends came to 12 bases. Written as DNA, the CDR3 is TGCGCCAGCAGCTCCGTGACGGGGGCTGGGGCCAACGTCCTGACTTTC. It specifies CASSSVTGAGANVLTF.

The chain's CDR3 is CASSLDTGVVNEQFF. The CDR3 bases are TGCGCCAGCAGCTTGGACACAGGGGTGGTCAATGAGCAGTTCTTC. The rearrangement links TRBV5-1 to TRBJ2-1; 7 bases map to TRBD1. The CDR3 is made up of 15 amino acids. Germline lookup yields CDR1 SGHRS and CDR2 YFSETQ. V lost 0 bases, J lost 6 bases, and 6 bases stayed unmatched.

The CDR3 is CAISESGLRDYRYEQYF. CDR3 sequence (DNA): TGTGCCATCAGTGAGTCGGGGCTCCGGGACTACCGCTACGAGCAGTACTTC. The chain recombines TRBV10-3 with TRBJ2-5; 7 nucleotides align to TRBD2. Judging by the DNA end, TRBJ2-7 fits better; the J call may be wrong. In germline, CDR1 is ENHRY, CDR2 SYGVKD. CDR3 length: 17 residues.

This chain uses TRBV6-1 with TRBJ2-2; weak D call: TRBD1 (5 bases). Trimming took off 6 bases at V and 5 bases at J, with 13 bases between the two ends. Germline CDR1 is MNHNS and CDR2 is SASEGT. This CDR3 contains 14 residues. The chain's CDR3 is CASSQGSGTGELFF. CDR3 in DNA: TGTGCCAGCAGCCAAGGGTCAGGGACCGGGGAGCTGTTTTTT.

J is TRBJ1-5 and V is TRBV27; no firm D call. Germline V CDR1 and CDR2: MNHEY, SMNVEV (reference sequence). Between the trimmed V and J ends, which lost 4 bases and 5 bases, there was a span of 15 bases. This CDR3 comprises 15 residues. This CDR3 reads CASSSLDRMDQPQHF. CDR3 bases: TGTGCCAGCAGTTCCCTCGATAGAATGGATCAGCCCCAGCATTTT.

The chain employs TRBV10-3 and TRBJ2-7, with 8 bases matching TRBD1. The germline gives CDR1 ENHRY, CDR2 SYGVKD. V was pared by 11 bases and J by 4 bases, with 7 bases of the junction left unmatched. This CDR3 spans 12 amino acids. The CDR3 DNA reads as TGTGCCGTCCAGGGACAGGATTACGAGCAGTACTTC. This gives the protein CAVQGQDYEQYF.

The rearrangement joins TRBV6-1 to TRBJ1-2, with D possibly being TRBD1 (6 bases). This CDR3 contains 12 residues. V was cut by 10 bases and J by 5 bases, with 14 bases left in between. Germline CDR1 is MNHNS and CDR2 is SASEGT. The CDR3 nucleotides read TGTGCCACCCCCCTGGGGGCTTATGGCTACACCTTC. It encodes CATPLGAYGYTF.

This rearrangement joins TRBV28 to TRBJ2-2; a possible D gene is TRBD2 (5 bases). The germline gives CDR1 MDHEN, CDR2 SYDVKM. The CDR3 totals 13 residues. V was clipped by 6 bases and J by 4 bases, with 9 bases between them. CDR3: CASSFAGTGELFF. The CDR3, as DNA: TGTGCCAGCAGCTTTGCGGGCACCGGGGAGCTGTTTTTT.

The chain has TRBV4-1 and TRBJ2-3; 7 bases match TRBD2. The germline V gene encodes CDR1 MGHRA and CDR2 YSYEKL. This CDR3 has 15 amino acids. The V segment lost 0 bases and the J segment 10 bases; nucleotides outside the gene matches: 10. The CDR3 loop reads CASSQESNRLASQYF. CDR3 DNA: TGCGCCAGCAGCCAAGAGTCAAATAGACTAGCTTCGCAGTATTTT.

The V and J genes are TRBV4-3 and TRBJ1-2; 9 positions agree with TRBD1. Germline CDR1 reads LGHNA; CDR2 reads YSLEER. With V trimmed by 1 base and J by 3 bases, 3 bases remained unmatched. The CDR3 length is 15 residues. DNA of the CDR3: TGCGCCAGCAGCCAAGGGGGACAGGGTCACTATGGCTACACCTTC. Its translation is CASSQGGQGHYGYTF.

The V gene is TRBV5-1, the J gene TRBJ2-3; TRBD2 might be the D (6 bases). The CDR3 is 15 amino acids. Germline V CDR1 and CDR2: SGHRS, YFSETQ. The V end was cut by 1 base, the J end by 5 bases, with 14 bases between. CDR3 in amino acids: CASSLRGTLGDTQYF. In DNA form, the CDR3 reads TGCGCCAGCAGCTTGCGCGGGACCCTCGGAGATACGCAGTATTTT. Drawing the rest from reference TRBV5-1 and TRBJ2-3, the complete variable domain is KAGVTQTPRYLIKTRGQQVTLSCSPISGHRSVSWYQQTPGQGLQFLFEYFSETQRNKGNFPGRFSGRQFSNSRSEMNVSTLELGDSALYLCASSLRGTLGDTQYFGPGTRLTVL.

The V and J genes are TRBV4-2 and TRBJ2-2; weak D call: TRBD2 (7 bases). The CDR3 consists of 17 residues. The germline V gene encodes CDR1 LGHNA and CDR2 YNFKEQ. V was trimmed by 4 bases and J by 5 bases, leaving 20 bases between them. The CDR3 reads CASSRGGGRRGTGELFF. The CDR3 DNA sequence: TGTGCCAGCAGCCGGGGGGGCGGGAGAAGGGGTACCGGGGAGCTGTTTTTT.

The gene calls are TRBV28 and TRBJ2-7; 8 positions agree with TRBD2. With 6 bases clipped from V and 5 bases from J, the junction kept 9 bases outside the gene matches. The CDR3 runs to 14 residues. The germline CDR1 and CDR2 sequences are MDHEN and SYDVKM. The CDR3 coding sequence is TGTGCCAGCAGACAAAGCGGGAGCGATCACGAGCAGTACTTC. Its translation: CASRQSGSDHEQYF.